The 24 T cell receptor beta chains given below trace back to one sample, sequenced in a study of human T cells and chemical hapten exposure. TCRdb reanalysed the RACE reads using MiXCR and keeps one entry per CDR3 protein. The sample lists about 37,000 distinct CDR3 sequences; around 6.5% were seen once. Regarding time point: patch test 1, 2 weeks after DPC sensitization. Treatment of the sample: therapeutic diphenylcyclopropenone sensitization with weekly scalp DPC. Unfractionated whole blood was the source of the extracted total RNA. The sequencing used whole blood, collected in connection with sensitization to the hapten diphenylcyclopropenone (DPC). These receptors came from a woman aged 25 to 39 with alopecia areata. Some clones in this sample may be carry-over from other donors' samples.

The CDR3 here is CASSLGTGGPEAFF. The CDR3 nucleotides read TGTGCCAGCAGCTTAGGGACAGGGGGCCCTGAAGCTTTCTTT. The chain employs TRBV7-2 and TRBJ1-1; 11 bases agree with TRBD1. CDR1 SGHTA and CDR2 FQGNSA come from the germline V gene. V shed 1 base, J shed 6 bases, and the junction held 1 base outside the gene matches. The CDR3 has 14 residues.

This clonotype has a count of ten or more. The chain employs TRBV3-1 and TRBJ2-5; D may correspond to TRBD1 or TRBD2 (6 bases each). CDR3 length equals 13 residues. The germline gives CDR1 LGHDT, CDR2 YNNKEL (reference sequence). With 0 bases removed from V and 13 bases from J, the gap between germline ends came to 15 bases. Written as DNA, the CDR3 is TGTGCCAGCAGCCAAGATCACGGAGGGGGTTTGTACTTC. This sequence encodes CASSQDHGGGLYF.

Many counts were recorded for this clonotype. The gene calls are TRBV27 and TRBJ1-6, with D possibly matching TRBD1 (5 bases). This CDR3 has 12 amino acids. Trimming took 6 bases from V and 9 from J, leaving 9 bases between them. The V gene's germline CDR1 is MNHEY and CDR2 SMNVEV (reference sequence). The CDR3 bases are TGTGCCAGCAGAGAAAGGGGTTCACCCCTCCACTTT. The encoded protein is CASRERGSPLHF.

This clonotype was recorded at least ten times. This chain links TRBV30 with TRBJ1-6; D is perhaps TRBD1 (5 bases). Trimming left V 3 bases short and J 3 bases short, with 12 bases between. This CDR3 has 15 amino acids. The germline V gene encodes CDR1 GTSNPN and CDR2 SVGIG (reference sequence). The CDR3 DNA reads as TGTGCCTGGAGGGGGGGGGGGAACTATAATTCACCCCTCCACTTT. This sequence encodes CAWRGGGNYNSPLHF. Together with reference TRBV30 and TRBJ1-6, the CDR3 gives the full variable domain: SQTIHQWPATLVQPVGSPLSLECTVEGTSNPNLYWYRQAAGRGLQLLFYSVGIGQISSEVPQNLSASRPQDRQFILSSKKLLLSDSGFYLCAWRGGGNYNSPLHFGNGTRLTVT.

In this sample, this clonotype turned up a few times. This chain joins TRBV5-1 and TRBJ2-7, with TRBD2 matching 8 bases. Trimming at V came to 0 bases and at J to 7 bases, leaving 9 bases not matched to a gene. CDR1 SGHRS and CDR2 YFSETQ come from the germline V gene. The CDR3 has 15 amino acids. CDR3: CASSLERGPTREQYF. The CDR3 nucleotides read TGCGCCAGCAGCTTGGAGCGGGGGCCAACTCGAGAGCAGTACTTC.

The chain joins TRBV6-6 to TRBJ2-7; TRBD1 agrees at 10 bases. Per germline, CDR1 MNHNY and CDR2 SVGAGI (reference sequence). After removal of 6 bases from V and 6 bases from J, the junction contained 14 bases not matched to a gene. The CDR3 has 16 residues. The CDR3 DNA reads as TGTGCCAGCAGCCTAGAGGACAGGACAGGGGGGCCCGAGCAGTACTTC. Its protein product is CASSLEDRTGGPEQYF.

This clonotype was seen a handful of times. This chain connects TRBV7-8 to TRBJ1-4; D gene uncertain. Germline V gives CDR1 SGHVS, CDR2 FQNEAQ. The CDR3 is made up of 14 amino acids. Trimming removed 2 bases from V and 8 bases from J, with 12 bases in between. CDR3 DNA: TGTGCCAGCAGCTTACCCCTCTTGTTCGAAAAACTGTTTTTT. It is translated as CASSLPLLFEKLFF.

This clonotype was seen a few times. V gene TRBV30 combines with J gene TRBJ2-3, with D possibly being TRBD1 (5 bases). Germline CDR1 reads GTSNPN; CDR2 reads SVGIG (reference sequence). The CDR3 is made up of 13 amino acids. The ends were cut back, 2 bases at V and 1 base at J, with 7 bases in the middle. The CDR3 loop reads CAWSIQGTDTQYF. The CDR3 DNA sequence: TGTGCCTGGAGTATACAGGGCACAGATACGCAGTATTTT.

This clonotype was counted only a few times. This chain connects TRBV7-9 to TRBJ2-1, with TRBD1 identical over 9 bases. Per the germline V gene, CDR1 is SEHNR and CDR2 is FQNEAQ (reference sequence). After removal of 1 base from V and 15 bases from J, the junction contained 10 bases not matched to a gene. This CDR3 region has 14 residues. CDR3 protein: CASSLGGTGPLGFF. CDR3 nucleotides: TGTGCCAGCAGCTTAGGTGGGACAGGGCCTTTGGGGTTCTTC.

The CDR3 nucleotides read TGCGCCAGCAGCTTGGAACTGGGGTCGGATTCACCCCTCCACTTT. This sequence encodes CASSLELGSDSPLHF. The rearrangement joins TRBV5-1 to TRBJ1-6; D ambiguous. V dropped 0 bases and J dropped 8 bases, with 12 bases sitting between them. The CDR3 contains 15 residues. The V gene's germline CDR1 is SGHRS and CDR2 YFSETQ.

This clonotype occurred a few times. V is TRBV6-2 or TRBV6-3 and J is TRBJ1-1; D call uncertain. CDR1 is MNHEY, CDR2 SVGEGT, per germline. This CDR3 spans 15 amino acids. V shed 6 bases and J shed 0 bases, with 14 bases lying between them. Here the CDR3 DNA reads TGTGCCAGCAGCCGCGACTCTTCAGTGAACACTGAAGCTTTCTTT. This encodes CASSRDSSVNTEAFF.

The chain employs TRBV7-9 and TRBJ2-3; D is uncertain. The length of the CDR3 is 14 residues. Germline-derived CDR1 and CDR2 are SEHNR and FQNEAQ (reference sequence). Trimming removed 4 bases at V and 6 bases at J, with 14 bases between. CDR3 nucleotides: TGTGCCAGCAGCTCCGGGCCTAGTTCGGATACGCAGTATTTT. Protein product: CASSSGPSSDTQYF.

At least ten counts were recorded for this clonotype. The chain has TRBV5-6 and TRBJ2-1; TRBD1 is a possible D gene (6 bases). CDR3 length: 17 amino acids. The germline V and J ends were trimmed by 4 bases and 0 bases, with 17 bases remaining between them. Germline CDR1 reads SGHDT; CDR2 reads YYEEEE. CDR3: CASSPPTGPYSYNEQFF. CDR3 bases: TGTGCCAGCAGCCCGCCCACAGGGCCATACTCCTACAATGAGCAGTTCTTC.

This clonotype was seen ten or more times. The rearrangement joins TRBV29-1 to TRBJ2-5; D not certain. The V and J ends lost 4 bases and 7 bases respectively, with 16 bases between them. Germline V CDR1 and CDR2: SQVTM, ANQGSEA. This CDR3 region has 13 residues. In DNA, the CDR3 is TGCAGCGTTGTCAGCTCTGTTCGAGGGACCCAGTACTTC. This codes for CSVVSSVRGTQYF. Variable domain in full (rest from reference TRBV29-1 and TRBJ2-5): SAVISQKPSRDICQRGTSLTIQCQVDSQVTMMFWYRQQPGQSLTLIATANQGSEATYESGFVIDKFPISRPNLTFSTLTVSNMSPEDSSIYLCSVVSSVRGTQYFGPGTRLLVL.

This clonotype was counted a few times. The gene calls are TRBV20-1 and TRBJ1-4, with D hard to call. V was cut by 2 bases and J by 3 bases, with 13 bases left in between. Germline CDR1 is DFQATT and CDR2 is SNEGSKA (reference sequence). This CDR3 spans 15 amino acids. CDR3 coding DNA: TGCAGTGCTAGATCAAGGGCCTCCGCTAATGAAAAACTGTTTTTT. This encodes CSARSRASANEKLFF.

This clonotype was found a few times. This chain uses TRBV28 with TRBJ2-5; D is ambiguous. This CDR3 contains 11 residues. The V end lost 3 bases, the J end lost 4 bases, and 3 bases lay between the germline ends. Germline assignment: CDR1 MDHEN and CDR2 SYDVKM. This CDR3 reads CASSFGETQYF. CDR3 sequence (DNA): TGTGCCAGCAGTTTTGGAGAGACCCAGTACTTC.

In the case of this clonotype: A read error may explain this, as a much larger clone is one base away. The chain recombines TRBV3-1 with TRBJ2-3; D remains unclear. The CDR3 contains 13 residues. Germline V gene sequence: CDR1 LGHDT, CDR2 YNNKEL (reference sequence). CDR3 region: CASSQGHTDTQNF. CDR3 DNA: TGTGCCAGCAGCCAAGGACACACAGATACGCAGAATTTT.

As for this clonotype: One end of the junction fails to match germline, which may point to a read error. The chain couples TRBV7-7 to TRBJ2-3; a possible D gene is TRBD2 (5 bases). This CDR3 has 14 residues. Germline V lookup: CDR1 SSHAT, CDR2 FNYEAQ (reference sequence). The CDR3 bases are TGTGCTAGCAGCCGTTTACTAGGAGCAGATACGCAGTATTTT. Translating gives CASSRLLGADTQYF.

There are a few counts of this clonotype. The J gene is TRBJ2-5, the V gene TRBV2; D is uncertain. Trimming stripped 2 bases from V and 4 bases from J, with 14 bases between. CDR1 and CDR2 from the germline V gene are SNHLY and FYNNEI. The CDR3 runs to 15 residues. The CDR3 DNA reads TGTGCCAGCAGTGAATCTGCGACTGCGAGAGAGACCCAGTACTTC. This sequence encodes CASSESATARETQYF.

A few counts support this clonotype. The chain carries TRBV5-1 and TRBJ2-3; 9 bases map to TRBD1. The CDR3 sequence is 16 residues long. Germline CDR1 SGHRS, CDR2 YFSETQ. The ends lost 0 bases at V and 6 bases at J; junction bases unmatched: 8. DNA for the CDR3: TGCGCCAGCAGCTTGGGGGACAGGGATGCACGTGATACGCAGTATTTT. Translating it yields CASSLGDRDARDTQYF.

The rearrangement joins TRBV11-2 to TRBJ2-3; no definite D call. V was shortened by 4 bases and J by 3 bases, with 14 bases between the two germline ends. Germline assignment: CDR1 SGHAT and CDR2 FQNNGV. The CDR3 spans 15 residues. The CDR3 protein is CASSSTWVRTDTQYF. The CDR3 DNA is TGTGCCAGCAGCTCGACCTGGGTCAGGACAGATACGCAGTATTTT.

There are many counts of this clonotype. The chain employs TRBV27 and TRBJ2-3, with D uncertain. V shed 5 bases and J shed 0 bases, with 9 bases lying between them. The CDR3 is 14 amino acids. Germline V gene data show CDR1 as MNHEY and CDR2 as SMNVEV (reference sequence). DNA for the CDR3: TGTGCCAGCAGTACGCGCAGAAGCACAGATACGCAGTATTTT. It yields the protein CASSTRRSTDTQYF.

This clonotype turned up a few times. The V call is TRBV10-3, the J call TRBJ2-7; D gene uncertain. Germline assignment: CDR1 ENHRY and CDR2 SYGVKD. The ends were cut back, 0 bases at V and 4 bases at J, with 13 bases in the middle. This CDR3 region has 15 residues. The CDR3 nucleotides read TGTGCCATCAGTGAGTCAGAAGGACCTCGTTACGAGCAGTACTTC. Translating gives CAISESEGPRYEQYF.

The chain carries TRBV5-1 and TRBJ1-6, with D perhaps matching TRBD1 (6 bases). Between the trimmed V and J ends, which lost 0 bases and 4 bases, there was a span of 11 bases. This CDR3 contains 16 residues. Looked up from germline, CDR1 is SGHRS and CDR2 is YFSETQ. CDR3 amino acids: CASSLDSGAYNSPLHF. CDR3 in DNA: TGCGCCAGCAGCTTGGATTCAGGGGCGTATAATTCACCCCTCCACTTT.